This record concerns one T cell receptor beta chain sequence. The antigen it binds to is not known. Preparation of the library involved the immunoSEQ multiplex PCR assay. For the multiplex PCR, a mixture combining 60 forward primers for TCR Vbeta segments and 13 reverse primers for TCR Jbeta segments was used. Amplification of the CDR3 region of rearranged TCR beta genes was performed with a multiplex PCR assay on genomic DNA. The Illumina HiSeq System was used to sequence the amplified TCR beta libraries as 87-base-pair reads. In the authors' own workflow: A later analysis counted approximately 84 million unique TCR beta chains across the 550 to 800 repertoires, and some 11 million of these chains were shared by at least two donors. Raw reads were error-corrected and collapsed into unique sequences by a nearest-neighbor algorithm in which closely related sequences were merged to remove PCR and sequencing errors. V, D and J gene segments were assigned by aligning CDR3 sequences to IMGT reference sequences. Each retained sequence needed at least a six-nucleotide match to both a V gene segment and a J gene segment. Rearrangements were classified as productive when the CDR3 lacked stop codons and remained in frame with V and J, and all other rearrangements were classified as non-productive. Following IMGT convention, CDR3 was defined as the stretch from the second conserved V-encoded cysteine up to the conserved J-encoded phenylalanine. The earlier analysis of about 590 of the donors excluded sequences that lacked an unambiguous match to a single V gene segment. In an earlier analysis of more than 500 of the donors, a V segment was called functional when productive rearrangements were above 56.7%, and segregating when the standard deviation between donors exceeded 5%. A statistical classification framework was built to diagnose cytomegalovirus status from the catalog of TCR beta chain sequences. A later analysis assigned V and J genes by comparing TCR nucleotide sequences with IMGT/GENE-DB human TR gene sequences. In a later analysis, CDR3 sequences and most-parsimonious VDJ recombination scenarios were assigned using the TCRdist pipeline. In a later analysis, each TCR beta chain was defined by its CDR3 amino acid sequence together with its V-gene family, and reads lacking a unique V-gene family were excluded. In a later analysis, approximately 590 highly shared, low-generation-probability nucleotide sequences were removed to address suspected cross-contamination and a sequencing artifact. For each public chain, a later analysis derived a clonal expansion index from normalized ranks of inferred template counts within each repertoire. In a later analysis, generation probabilities were computed with a VDJ recombination model fitted to out-of-frame rearrangements, and the resulting probabilities were checked against IGoR. Hypergeometric tests were used in a later analysis to score TCR-TCR, TCR-HLA and TCR-CMV co-occurrence, with a repertoire-size bias correction applied to the TCR pairs. In a later analysis, false discovery rates were estimated by permuting HLA or CMV assignments 20 times. In a later analysis, co-occurring TCRs were grouped using DBSCAN, and TCRdist sequence similarity was added for clustering within HLA-allele-positive subsets. Repertoires with fewer than 30,000 or more than 120,000 public chains were left out of co-occurrence clustering, as were a handful of repertoires with anomalous nucleotide sharing. TCRdb's version of the immuneACCESS table is confined to in-frame rearrangements and falls short of the full clone set. An unresolved V gene accounts for under half of the shortfall where checked; the remainder is of unknown origin. V and J calls and clone size follow that table, whereas D and trimming were derived from the DNA. Per the sample table, the count is 150,000 to 200,000 clones. The ten largest clones take up about 2.2% of the sample.

The record originates from a study of cytomegalovirus exposure and HLA in healthy donors listed by TCRdb under 2017. About the investigation overall: According to an earlier analysis of around 600 of the donors, about 179 million T cells yielded 90 million to 130 million unique TCR beta sequences and approximately 300 Gb of sequence data. Typing coverage varied by locus: 629-630 donors for A, B, C, DRB1 and DQB1; approximately 500 for DQA1; 606 for DPA1; fewer than 480 for DPB1. Every repertoire in the discovery cohort had been generated on one and the same sequencing platform. The aim of the study was to test whether cataloging public T cell receptors could identify signatures of past pathogen exposure. Using immunosequencing, the study profiled T cell repertoires from around 680 subjects and related those repertoires to cytomegalovirus serostatus. To decide whether each TCR beta V gene segment behaved as functional or pseudogenic, an earlier analysis of fewer than 750 of the donors relied on high-throughput TCR beta sequencing. The study combined high-throughput TCR immunosequencing, statistical association of individual TCRs with disease status, and machine learning to predict cytomegalovirus infection status. Among the 398 genotyped donors, about 85% belonged to the genetic ancestry cluster associated with self-reported Caucasian donors. Rather than drawing on any new phenotypic data, the later analysis identified candidate immune exposures from TCR beta sequences and the way those sequences occurred across donors. Class I and class II HLA loci were covered by the typing at four-digit resolution. Because of strong linkage in the cohort, roughly five DR-DQ haplotypes were treated as single units for association and clustering. Alongside the repertoire data, information on donor age, sex, ethnicity and CMV serostatus was compiled. In addition to the first cohort of 666 subjects, a separate validation cohort of over 90 different subjects was used. A later genetic analysis used genome-wide SNP genotypes for about 60% of the roughly 700 donors, treating that subset as a discovery cohort. An early release that covered fewer than 750 HLA-typed donors contained about 300 gigabases of sequencing data and tens of millions of unique TCR sequences. A later analysis re-examined previously published TCR beta repertoires from over 500 donors and added high-resolution HLA genotyping to investigate patterns of TCR occurrence. Across 300 to 500 genotyped donors of the cohort, an average of approximately 240,000 unique TCR beta nucleotide sequences per donor were sequenced, and roughly 20% of those sequences were non-productive.

The CDR3 sequence holds 15 residues, the cysteine and phenylalanine included. The sequence is cut down to CDR3 DNA, 45 bases in frame from base 1. The germline V gene encodes CDR1 MDHEN and CDR2 SYDVKM. The junction shows trimming of 6 bases on V and 8 bases on J, plus 17 bases between the germline ends. The cohort consisted of some 670 healthy bone marrow donors. At the time of sampling, all cohort members were nominally healthy, though unrecorded immune exposures were likely present. The donor tested CMV seronegative, placing the donor among the roughly 400 seronegative members of the cohort. A peripheral blood sample was provided by each donor, and peripheral blood mononuclear cells were used for TCR beta sequencing. The Qiagen DNeasy Blood Extraction Kit was used to extract genomic DNA from the blood cell samples. Results the study describes overall, beyond this receptor: In a later analysis, several top co-occurrence clusters were reported to appear linked to parvovirus B19, influenza, CMV and Epstein-Barr virus. Because HLA typing was missing for some donors at each locus, association tests included only the typed subset. In a later analysis, HLA-associated TCR beta chains were found to be more clonally expanded and to have lower generation probabilities than equally common non-associated chains. The earlier analysis of about 600 of the donors excluded about 16 rarely observed V segments, including chromosome 9 orphons, because counts were too low. A later analysis found that most CMV-associated TCR beta chains appeared HLA-restricted, with HLA associations seemingly driven largely by CMV exposure. In a later genetic analysis, fewer N-insertions in productive TCRs were reported among donors in an Asian-associated ancestry cluster than the approximately 710-donor mean. It was suggested by the authors that the approach could potentially be generalized to other disease states and immunological phenotypes. An earlier analysis of approximately 530 of the donors showed that most TCR beta V segments appeared in productive rearrangements either about 87% or about 30% of the time, which broadly matched IMGT annotations. Roughly uniform sequencing depth across donors was assumed in presence/absence analyses, although this assumption may not hold. The study listed 150 to 200 TCR beta chains as associated with cytomegalovirus. Because the 87-base-pair reads could not distinguish some IMGT-functional V segments, including TRBV6-2 and TRBV6-3, those segments were excluded. A later analysis associated approximately 17,000 TCR beta sequences with specific HLA alleles at a false discovery rate of 0.05. The sequencing pipeline was judged likely to have produced a cluster of highly shared sequence variants as a technical artifact. Linkage disequilibrium might explain the correlated functional status among segregating V segments, but an unknown experimental factor could not be excluded. While some public TCRs were present in many individuals, most TCR sequences turned up only very rarely across donors. In a later analysis, TCR association rates were found to vary across HLA loci, with the most associated TCRs seen for DRB1 alleles and the fewest for HLA-C alleles. The classifier was reported to diagnose cytomegalovirus status with high specificity and sensitivity in both the original cohort and the validation cohort. In a later genetic analysis, a missense DCLRE1C variant was associated with V-gene and J-gene trimming of TCR beta chains, and the association was replicated in an independent cohort. Immune exposure information for the cohort was limited to CMV serostatus. Assigning TCR associations to individual alleles was difficult when HLA alleles, especially DR and DQ, strongly co-occurred. The cohort was sequenced for TCR beta chains only, and without alpha or paired-chain data the features that could be detected were limited. A few of the identified cytomegalovirus-associated TCR beta chains were confirmed in vitro to be specific for cytomegalovirus antigens. A further reported finding was that TCR beta sequences accurately predicted the HLA-A and HLA-B alleles for most subjects in the first cohort.

This sequence uses TRBV28 and TRBJ1-6; the D region possibly corresponds to TRBD1 (6 bases align). Sequencing was performed on PBMCs. This TCR derives from a man aged 25 to 40 in good health and CMV-seronegative. The CDR3 in this case is CASSVSTGRDSPLHF. The sequenced DNA is TGTGCCAGCAGCGTCAGCACAGGGAGGGATTCACCCCTCCACTTT.